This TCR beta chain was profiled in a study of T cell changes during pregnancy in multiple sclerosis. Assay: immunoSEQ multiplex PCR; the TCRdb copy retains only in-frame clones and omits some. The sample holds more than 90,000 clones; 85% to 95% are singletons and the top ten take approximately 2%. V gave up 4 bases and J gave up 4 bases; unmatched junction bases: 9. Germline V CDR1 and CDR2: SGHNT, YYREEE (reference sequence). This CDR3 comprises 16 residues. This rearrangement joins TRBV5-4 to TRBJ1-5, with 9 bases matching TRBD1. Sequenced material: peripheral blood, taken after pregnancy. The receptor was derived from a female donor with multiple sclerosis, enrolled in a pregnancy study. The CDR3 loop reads CASSVSGQGKNQPQHF. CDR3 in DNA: TGTGCCAGCAGCGTGTCGGGACAGGGAAAAAATCAGCCCCAGCATTTT. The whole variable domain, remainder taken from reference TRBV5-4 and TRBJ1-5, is ETGVTQSPTHLIKTRGQQVTLRCSSQSGHNTVSWYQQALGQGPQFIFQYYREEENGRGNFPPRFSGLQFPNYSSELNVNALELDDSALYLCASSVSGQGKNQPQHFGDGTRLSIL.